This TCR beta chain came from a study of regulatory T cells in long-lasting Graves disease. Turning to the study itself: For under 3 months, newly diagnosed Graves' patients had been taking antithyroid drugs.

Documented time point: newly diagnosed GD, antithyroid drugs for less than 3 months. The TCR library was made from RNA that had been extracted from PBMCs in TRIzol. According to the study, TCR beta libraries were built with iRepertoire HTBI primers and CDR3-region Arm-PCR. TCRdb used MiXCR to reprocess the multiplex PCR reads, holding one entry per CDR3 protein. The sample has about 420,000 distinct CDR3 sequences, around 17% seen once. This clonotype was seen ten or more times. These same records also appear under a second study, on T cells in Graves' hyperthyroidism and ophthalmopathy. That work adds: The study left out patients who had uncontrolled infection, other autoimmune disease, pregnancy or lactation.

The source of this sequence is a woman aged 18-35 years with Graves disease. The sample here was peripheral blood mononuclear cells (PBMCs), taken at new diagnosis, from a patient treated with antithyroid drugs.

The CDR3 DNA reads as TGTGCCAGCAGTCAATCTAGTGAGTCAGATACGCAGTATTTT. Its translation: CASSQSSESDTQYF. This chain connects TRBV12-3 or TRBV12-4 to TRBJ2-3; D is undetermined. The length of the CDR3 is 14 residues. V shed 5 bases and J shed 4 bases, with 13 bases lying between them.